The clone carrying this T cell receptor (beta chain) showed up many times. What it recognizes is unknown. Noted time point: longitudinal time-point 1 (baseline). Preparation of the unsorted libraries drew on 2 million PBMCs stored at -80 C. Germline V gives CDR1 DFQATT, CDR2 SNEGSKA (reference sequence). This CDR3 spans 15 amino acids. V was clipped by 5 bases and J by 2 bases, with 17 bases between them. The source of the sample is a study of neurological immune-mediated disorders. The cDNA was synthesized by 5'RACE incorporating 10-nucleotide random UMIs. TCRdb reanalysed the 5' RACE reads using MiXCR and keeps one entry per CDR3 protein. This sample carries 71,000 or so distinct CDR3 sequences, about an eighth of them seen once, and the ten largest clones take approximately 4.2%. Findings of the study overall: The level of TCR clonal expansion was highest in patients with HTLV-1-associated myelopathy and lowest in multiple sclerosis, where it fell below the level seen in healthy controls.

The receptor comes from a female donor with HTLV-1-associated myelopathy (HAM/TSP). Sequencing was carried out using PBMCs. The V gene is TRBV20-1, the J gene TRBJ2-3; TRBD1 might be the D (5 bases). CDR3 protein: CSAAPDSTYTDTQYF. Written as DNA, the CDR3 is TGCAGTGCTGCCCCCGACAGTACCTACACAGATACGCAGTATTTT.